This T cell receptor beta chain is from a study of T cell clonotyping in hematopoietic cell transplantation. Study-wide results and limits: No sorting was done, leaving CD4 and CD8 contributions mixed. At the given depth, recipient repertoires were over 95% de novo clonotypes. Recipient TCR diversity dropped after transplant; expanded clonotypes rose from day 30 to 180.

Comments on this clone: Antigen unknown.

Produced via immunoSEQ multiplex PCR; TCRdb's table is partial and in-frame only. The sample records approximately 44,000 clones, 85% to 95% being singletons. This CDR3 spans 16 amino acids. The germline V gene has CDR1 SGHVS and CDR2 FQNEAQ. The ends lost 2 bases at V and 6 bases at J; junction bases unmatched: 12. The sequenced material came from peripheral blood mononuclear cells. The gene calls are TRBV7-8 and TRBJ1-2, with 7 bases lining up with TRBD1. This receptor was obtained from a woman aged 45 to 65 in good health. Some clones in this sample may be carry-over from other donors' samples. The CDR3 region has the DNA TGTGCCAGCAGCTTAAGCTCAGGGGGACGTAAGGATGGCTACACCTTC. Translating it yields CASSLSSGGRKDGYTF.